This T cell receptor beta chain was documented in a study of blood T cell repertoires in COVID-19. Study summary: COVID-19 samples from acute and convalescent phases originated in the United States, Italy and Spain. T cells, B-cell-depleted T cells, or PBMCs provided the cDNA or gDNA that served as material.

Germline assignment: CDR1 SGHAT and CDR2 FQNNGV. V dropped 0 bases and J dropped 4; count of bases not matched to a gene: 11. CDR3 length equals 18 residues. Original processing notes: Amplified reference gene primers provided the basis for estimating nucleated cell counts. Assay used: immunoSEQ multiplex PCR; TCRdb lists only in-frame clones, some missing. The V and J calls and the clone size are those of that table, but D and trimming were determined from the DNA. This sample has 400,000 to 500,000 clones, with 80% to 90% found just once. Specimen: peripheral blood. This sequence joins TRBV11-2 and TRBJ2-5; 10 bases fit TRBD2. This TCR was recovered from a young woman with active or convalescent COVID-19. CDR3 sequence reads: CASSLDYVAGGRGETQYF. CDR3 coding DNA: TGTGCCAGCAGCTTAGATTACGTAGCGGGGGGCCGGGGAGAGACCCAGTACTTC.